This T cell receptor (beta chain) came from a study of CD4 T cells in relation to SARS-CoV-2 and coronaviruses. Study background: Patient ages ranged from 21 to 72, median 38. Study findings and constraints: Compared with monoreactive clones, crossreactive clones showed significantly weaker SARS-CoV-2 expansion. In around three fifths of donors, memory CD4+ clonotypes crossrecognized SARS-CoV-2 and at least one common cold coronavirus spike.

Clones were read by immunoSEQ multiplex PCR, and TCRdb kept only the in-frame ones, dropping some. The repertoire holds about 56,000 clones, around 90% seen once, with about 0.4% in the top ten. Germline V CDR1 and CDR2: ENHRY, SYGVKD. Trimming cost V 10 bases and J 0 bases, with 13 bases left between them. CDR3 size: 15 residues. With respect to this clone: Its specificity is unknown.

This receptor was taken from an adult with COVID-19. Source material: naive CD4+ T cells from PBMCs. Subset in this sample: naive CD4+ T cells isolated by negative enrichment. The V and J genes are TRBV10-3 and TRBJ2-6; weak D call: TRBD2 (7 bases). CDR3 residues: CATKGGSSGANVLTF. The CDR3 nucleotides are TGTGCCACCAAGGGGGGGAGCTCTGGGGCCAACGTCCTGACTTTC.